Sequencing of this TCR beta chain was carried out in a study of blood T cell repertoires in COVID-19 (dated by TCRdb to 2020 to 2021). A note on the overall study: Collaborator samples came from the United States, Italy and Spain and covered acute and convalescent phases of COVID-19. A freely available public database, intended as a resource for researchers studying the immune response to SARS-CoV-2, is where the repertoires were released. The dataset comprised deeply sampled blood TCRbeta repertoires from subjects exposed to, actively infected with, or recovered from COVID-19. The prospective study material was composed of cDNA or gDNA derived from T cells, B-cell-depleted T cells, or PBMCs. Where HLA class I and class II types were available, the types were taken from metadata supplied by the sample provider, not from assay-based typing. The samples were drawn from the first 160 participants of the ongoing ImmuneRACE study and from some 1,300 subjects provided by 6 global collaborators. Sample metadata almost always included a de-identified subject ID, COVID-19 status, age in years and sex.

Study-wide findings and limitations: The amount of clinical and demographic metadata varied by source and participant and was provided uncurated.

Whole blood was collected in K2EDTA tubes by collaborating institutions according to the institutions' own protocols. For TCRbeta analysis, collaborators shipped samples as frozen whole blood, isolated PBMCs, or DNA extracted from either of those sample types. Of note for this clone: What this receptor recognizes is not known. Qualities for individual bases were not recorded, and no much larger clone is one base off.

Spanning cysteine to phenylalanine, the CDR3 consists of 18 amino acids. The read is trimmed to its CDR3 DNA, 54 bases read in frame from base 1. Cut back by 4 bases and 4 bases, the V and J ends lie 24 bases apart. From the germline V gene (reference sequence), CDR1 is SGHKS and CDR2 is YYEKEE. TCRbeta CDR3 regions were amplified from genomic DNA using the immunoSEQ Assay, a bias-controlled multiplex PCR. The original pipeline was this. The number of nucleated cells in each sample was estimated from the amplification of reference gene primers within the assay. To quantify the absolute abundance of each unique TCRbeta CDR3 rearrangement, sequence reads were collapsed and filtered. For each sample, productive Simpson clonality was calculated as the square root of Simpson's diversity index across productive rearrangements. The table comes from immuneACCESS by way of TCRdb, which keeps in-frame sequences with V and J called. Part of the clones is missing from these tables; in studies checked, under half for an unresolved V gene and the rest for unknown reasons. That table supplies the V and J calls and clone size; D and trimming were determined from the DNA. Counted in this sample were 55,000 to 85,000 clones; around 86% of them appeared once. The top ten clones comprise 12% of the sample.

The sequencing input was peripheral blood. The TCR originated in a human donor in a cohort sampled during active COVID-19. The chain employs TRBV5-5 and TRBJ1-3, with an unclear D gene assignment. The nucleotides read TGTGCCAGCAGCCCCACGTCCATCGGGCGGCCGGGAGGAAACACCATATATTTT. It specifies CASSPTSIGRPGGNTIYF.